This T cell receptor beta chain appears in the sequencing data of a study of blood T cell repertoires in COVID-19. Study-level information: Acute and convalescent COVID-19 specimens originated in the United States, Italy and Spain.

In the study's own analysis: It was from reference gene primer amplification that nucleated cell counts were estimated. TCRdb's copy holds only in-frame clones and misses some; the assay was immunoSEQ multiplex PCR. Clone size and the V and J calls come from that table; the DNA yielded D and trimming. The sample shows approximately 160,000 clones, 60% to 80% of them seen only once. Trimming left V 4 bases short and J 0 bases short, with 13 bases between. Germline CDR1 and CDR2: LNHDA and SQIVND (reference sequence). This CDR3 is built from 15 residues. The sequence was obtained from a man between 65 and 79 years old with acute or convalescent COVID-19. The sequencing input was peripheral blood. V usage is TRBV19 and J usage is TRBJ2-7; unclear D gene. The CDR3: CASSSWRRSSYEQYF. The CDR3 bases are TGTGCCAGTAGTAGTTGGCGGCGTTCCTCCTACGAGCAGTACTTC.